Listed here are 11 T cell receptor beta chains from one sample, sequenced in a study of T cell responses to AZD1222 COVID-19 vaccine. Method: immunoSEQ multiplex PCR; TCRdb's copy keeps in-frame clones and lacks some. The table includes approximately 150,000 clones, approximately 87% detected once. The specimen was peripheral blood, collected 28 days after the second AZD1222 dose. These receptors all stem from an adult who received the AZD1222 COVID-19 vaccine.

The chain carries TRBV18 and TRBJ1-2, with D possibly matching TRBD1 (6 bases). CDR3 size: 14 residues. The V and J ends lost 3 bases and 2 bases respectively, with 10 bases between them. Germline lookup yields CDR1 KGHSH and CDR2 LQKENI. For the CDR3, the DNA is TGTGCCAGCTCACCTGGCGGGACAAACTATGGCTACACCTTC. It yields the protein CASSPGGTNYGYTF.

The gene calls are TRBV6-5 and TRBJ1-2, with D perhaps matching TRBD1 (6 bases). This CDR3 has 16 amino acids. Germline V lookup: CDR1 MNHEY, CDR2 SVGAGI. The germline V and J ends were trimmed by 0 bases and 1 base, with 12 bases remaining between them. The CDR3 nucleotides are TGTGCCAGCAGTTACTCCGGCGTCAGGGGTAACTATGGCTACACCTTC. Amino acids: CASSYSGVRGNYGYTF.

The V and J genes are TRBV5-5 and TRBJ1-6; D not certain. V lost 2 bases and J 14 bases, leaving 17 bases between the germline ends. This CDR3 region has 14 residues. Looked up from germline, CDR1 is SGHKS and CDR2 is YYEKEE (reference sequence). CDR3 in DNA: TGTGCCAGCAGCTTCGAGACTCGATCGGTGGCCCTCCACTTT. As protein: CASSFETRSVALHF.

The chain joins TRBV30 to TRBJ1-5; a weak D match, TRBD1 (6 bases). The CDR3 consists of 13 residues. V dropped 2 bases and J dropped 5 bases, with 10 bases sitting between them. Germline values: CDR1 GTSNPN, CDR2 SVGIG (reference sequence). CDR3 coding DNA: TGTGCCTGGAGTTTGGGGGGCGATCAGCCCCAGCATTTT. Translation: CAWSLGGDQPQHF. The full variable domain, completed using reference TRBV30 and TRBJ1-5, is SQTIHQWPATLVQPVGSPLSLECTVEGTSNPNLYWYRQAAGRGLQLLFYSVGIGQISSEVPQNLSASRPQDRQFILSSKKLLLSDSGFYLCAWSLGGDQPQHFGDGTRLSIL.

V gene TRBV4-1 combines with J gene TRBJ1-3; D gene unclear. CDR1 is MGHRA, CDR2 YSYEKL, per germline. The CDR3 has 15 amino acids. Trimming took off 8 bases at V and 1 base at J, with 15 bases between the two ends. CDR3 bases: TGCGCCAGCTCTCCGCCACACGCTTCTGGAAACACCATATATTTT. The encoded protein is CASSPPHASGNTIYF.

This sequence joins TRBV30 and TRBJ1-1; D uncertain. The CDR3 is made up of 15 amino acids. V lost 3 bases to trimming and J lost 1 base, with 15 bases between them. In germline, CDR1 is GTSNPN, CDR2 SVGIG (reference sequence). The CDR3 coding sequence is TGTGCCTGGAGCGCCGTCGGTTTGGGGAACACTGAAGCTTTCTTT. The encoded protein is CAWSAVGLGNTEAFF.

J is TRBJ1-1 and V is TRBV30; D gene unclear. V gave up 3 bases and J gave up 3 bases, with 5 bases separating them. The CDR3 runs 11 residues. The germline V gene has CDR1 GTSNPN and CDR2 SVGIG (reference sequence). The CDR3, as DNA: TGTGCCTGGAGCCCCTACACTGAAGCTTTCTTT. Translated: CAWSPYTEAFF.

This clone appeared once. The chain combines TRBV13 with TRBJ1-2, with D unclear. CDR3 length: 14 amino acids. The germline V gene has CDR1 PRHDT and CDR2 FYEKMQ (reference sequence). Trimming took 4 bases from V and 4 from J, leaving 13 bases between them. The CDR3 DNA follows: TGTGCCAGCAGCTCCCGGACTCCAAGCTATGGCTACACCTTC. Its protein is CASSSRTPSYGYTF.

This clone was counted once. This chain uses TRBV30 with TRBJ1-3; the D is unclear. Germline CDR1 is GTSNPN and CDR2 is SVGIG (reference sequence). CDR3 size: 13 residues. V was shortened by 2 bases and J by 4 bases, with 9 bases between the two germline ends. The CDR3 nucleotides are TGTGCCTGGAGTCTGGGGTGGGGAAACACCATATATTTT. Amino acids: CAWSLGWGNTIYF.

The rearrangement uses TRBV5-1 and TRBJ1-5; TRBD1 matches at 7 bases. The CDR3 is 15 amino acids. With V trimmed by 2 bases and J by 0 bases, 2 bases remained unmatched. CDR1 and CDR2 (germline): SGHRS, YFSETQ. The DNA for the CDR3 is TGCGCCAGCAGCTTACAGGGGAATAGCAATCAGCCCCAGCATTTT. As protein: CASSLQGNSNQPQHF.

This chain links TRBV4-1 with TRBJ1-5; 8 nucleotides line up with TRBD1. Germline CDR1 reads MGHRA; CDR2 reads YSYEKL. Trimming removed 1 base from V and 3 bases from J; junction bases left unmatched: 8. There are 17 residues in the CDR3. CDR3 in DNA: TGCGCCAGCAGCCAAGGGATACAGGGGGGTCCCAATCAGCCCCAGCATTTT. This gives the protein CASSQGIQGGPNQPQHF.